This T cell receptor (beta chain) was captured in a study of metastatic and nonmetastatic thyroid tumors. MiXCR re-clonotyped the PCR reads for TCRdb. The sample holds roughly 72,000 clones, around 19% seen once. All patients reached thyroid surgery having received no treatment beforehand. In its sample, this clone was seen many times. Its antigen remains unknown. Findings and caveats of the study: According to reports, the diversity of TCR beta was significantly higher in malignant thyroid tumors than in benign nodules, and this held in both blood and tumor samples.

CDR1 and CDR2 (germline): ENHRY, SYGVKD. The CDR3 runs to 12 residues. Trimming took 6 bases from V and 10 from J, leaving 12 bases between them. J is TRBJ2-2 and V is TRBV10-3, with D possibly matching TRBD1 (6 bases). This receptor was obtained from a female donor with papillary thyroid cancer or a benign thyroid nodule (not recorded which). Some clones in this sample may be carry-over from other donors' samples. Sequencing input: blood. The CDR3 protein is CAISDPGEELFF. The CDR3 coding sequence is TGTGCCATCAGCGACCCAGGGGAGGAGCTGTTTTTT.